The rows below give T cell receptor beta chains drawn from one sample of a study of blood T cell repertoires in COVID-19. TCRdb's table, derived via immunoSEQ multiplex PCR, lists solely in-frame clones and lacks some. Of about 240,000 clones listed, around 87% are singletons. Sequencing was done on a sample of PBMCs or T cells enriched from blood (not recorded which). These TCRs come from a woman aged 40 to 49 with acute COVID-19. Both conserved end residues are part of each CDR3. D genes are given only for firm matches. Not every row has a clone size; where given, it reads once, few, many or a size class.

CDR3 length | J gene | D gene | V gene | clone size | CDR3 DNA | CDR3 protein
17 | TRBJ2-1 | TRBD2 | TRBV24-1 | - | TGTGCCACCAGTGATGGACTAGCGGGAGGAACCTACAATGAGCAGTTCTTC | CATSDGLAGGTYNEQFF
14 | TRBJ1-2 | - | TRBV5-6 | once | TGTGCCAGCAGCTTGGGGGCCCCAGGCACTGGCTACACCTTC | CASSLGAPGTGYTF
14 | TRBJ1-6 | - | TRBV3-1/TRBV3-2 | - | TGTGCCAGCAGTCGTATCAACTCGAATTCACCCCTCCACTTT | CASSRINSNSPLHF
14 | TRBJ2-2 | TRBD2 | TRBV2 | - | TGTGCCGGAAAGCGGGAGCTTAACACCGGGGAGCTGTTTTTT | CAGKRELNTGELFF
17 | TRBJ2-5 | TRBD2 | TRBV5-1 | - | TGCGCCAGCAGCCGGGGACTAGCGGGAGTAGATAGGGAGACCCAGTACTTC | CASSRGLAGVDRETQYF
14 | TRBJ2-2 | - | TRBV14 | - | TGTGCCAGCAGCCAAGGGGGGCCGGCCGGGGAGCTGTTTTTT | CASSQGGPAGELFF
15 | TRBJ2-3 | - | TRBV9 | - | TGTGCCAGCAGCGTAGGGCGGGGCTACTCAGATACGCAGTATTTT | CASSVGRGYSDTQYF
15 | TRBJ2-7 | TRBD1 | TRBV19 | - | TGTGCCAGTAGCCCGTTGAGGACAGGGGAGTCCGAGCAGTACTTC | CASSPLRTGESEQYF
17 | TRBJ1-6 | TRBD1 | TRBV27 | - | TGTGCCAGCAGTTTATCCGGGGACAGGTCCTATAATTCACCCCTCCACTTT | CASSLSGDRSYNSPLHF
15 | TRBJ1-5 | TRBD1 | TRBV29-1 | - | TGCAGCGTAGCCCTACAGGGGGCGAGCAATCAGCCCCAGCATTTT | CSVALQGASNQPQHF